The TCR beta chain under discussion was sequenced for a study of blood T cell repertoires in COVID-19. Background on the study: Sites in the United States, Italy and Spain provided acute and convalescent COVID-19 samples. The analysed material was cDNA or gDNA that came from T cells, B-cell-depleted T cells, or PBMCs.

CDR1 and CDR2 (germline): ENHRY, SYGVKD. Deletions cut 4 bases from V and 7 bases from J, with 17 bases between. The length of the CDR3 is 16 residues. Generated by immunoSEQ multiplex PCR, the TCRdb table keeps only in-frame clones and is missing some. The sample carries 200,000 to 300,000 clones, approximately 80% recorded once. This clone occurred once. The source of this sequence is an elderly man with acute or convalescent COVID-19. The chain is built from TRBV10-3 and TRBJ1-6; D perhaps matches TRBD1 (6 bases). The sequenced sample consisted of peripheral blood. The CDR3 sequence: CAISVGGGQVNSPLHF. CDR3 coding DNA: TGTGCCATCAGTGTAGGGGGAGGGCAGGTGAATTCACCCCTCCACTTT.